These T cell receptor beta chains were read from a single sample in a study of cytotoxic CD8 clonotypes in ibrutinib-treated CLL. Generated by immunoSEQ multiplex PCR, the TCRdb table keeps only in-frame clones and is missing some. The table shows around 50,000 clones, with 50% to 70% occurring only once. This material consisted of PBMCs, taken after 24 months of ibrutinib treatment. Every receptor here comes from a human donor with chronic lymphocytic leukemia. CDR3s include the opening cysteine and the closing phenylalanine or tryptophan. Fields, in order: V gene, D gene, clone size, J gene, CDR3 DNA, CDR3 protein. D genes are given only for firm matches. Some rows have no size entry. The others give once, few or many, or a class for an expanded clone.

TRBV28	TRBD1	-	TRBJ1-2	TGTGCCAGCAGTTTTCAGGGGGTGGGCGCCTACTATGGCTACACCTTC	CASSFQGVGAYYGYTF
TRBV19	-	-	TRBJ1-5	TGTGCCAGTAGTCAGTTTAGTAAGACCAATCAGCCCCAGCATTTT	CASSQFSKTNQPQHF
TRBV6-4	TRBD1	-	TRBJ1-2	TGTGCCCGGGACAGGGGTAAAGGCTACACCTTC	CARDRGKGYTF
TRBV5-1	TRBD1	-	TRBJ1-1	TGCGCCAGCAGCTCTGGGCTCAGACAGGGGGAAGATGAAGCTTTCTTT	CASSSGLRQGEDEAFF
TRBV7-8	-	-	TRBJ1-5	TGTGCCAGCAGCTCCGGGGTGGGAAAGCAGCCCCAGCATTTT	CASSSGVGKQPQHF
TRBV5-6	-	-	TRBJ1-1	TGTGCCAGCAGGTCGCGGGCTTTCTTT	CASRSRAFF
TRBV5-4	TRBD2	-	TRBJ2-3	TGTGCCAGCAGCATGGGACTAGCAGCAGATACGCAGTATTTT	CASSMGLAADTQYF
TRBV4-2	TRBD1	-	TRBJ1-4	TGTGCCACACGGAGGGGGACAGATAATGAAAAACTGTTTTTT	CATRRGTDNEKLFF
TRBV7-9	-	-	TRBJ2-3	TGTGCCAGCATCATGACCACAGATACGCAGTATTTT	CASIMTTDTQYF
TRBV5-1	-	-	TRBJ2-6	TGCGCCAGCAGCTCAGGGTCTGGGGCCAACGTCCTGACTTTC	CASSSGSGANVLTF
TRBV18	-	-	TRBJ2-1	TGTGCCAGCTCACCACTTAATATAGCCCGTAGAGGGACCTACAATGAGCAGTTCTTC	CASSPLNIARRGTYNEQFF
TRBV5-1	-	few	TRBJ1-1	TGCGCCAGCAGGCACCTGAACACTGAAGCTTTCTTT	CASRHLNTEAFF
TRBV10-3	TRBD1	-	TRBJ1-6	TGTGCCATCAGTGAGTCCGGGACAGGGGGAAAATCACCCCTCCACTTT	CAISESGTGGKSPLHF
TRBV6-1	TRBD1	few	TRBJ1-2	TGTGCCAGCAGTGCCAGACAGGGGTTTGAGTATGGCTACACCTTC	CASSARQGFEYGYTF
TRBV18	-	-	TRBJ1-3	TGTGCCAGCTCACCAAACAACCTCTCTGGAAACACCATATATTTT	CASSPNNLSGNTIYF
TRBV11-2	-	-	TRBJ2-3	TGTGCCAGCAGCTTAGATCCGGGGTCCACAGATACGCAGTATTTT	CASSLDPGSTDTQYF
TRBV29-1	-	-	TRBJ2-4	TGCAGCGTTACGAAGGGGACGGTTGGAGGGGGCATTCAGTACTTC	CSVTKGTVGGGIQYF
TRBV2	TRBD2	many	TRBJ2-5	TGTGCCAGCACCGTCGGGGGGAGGATGGAGACCCAGTACTTC	CASTVGGRMETQYF
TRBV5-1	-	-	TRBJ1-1	TGCGCCAGCAGCTTCGCACAGCCGAACACTGAAGCTTTCTTT	CASSFAQPNTEAFF
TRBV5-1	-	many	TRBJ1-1	TGCGCCAGCAGCTTGGCTAACGGGCCGGGGGTAGCTTTCTTT	CASSLANGPGVAFF
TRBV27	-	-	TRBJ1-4	TGTGCCAGCAGTCCCCTAATTTGGAATGAAAAACTGTTTTTT	CASSPLIWNEKLFF
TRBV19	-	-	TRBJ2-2	TGTGCCAGTAGTATCCCCCGGGCGGTATCTAACACCGGGGAGCTGTTTTTT	CASSIPRAVSNTGELFF
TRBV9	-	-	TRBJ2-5	TGTGCCAGCAGCGTAGAAGGCTCCGCGGAGACCCAGTACTTC	CASSVEGSAETQYF
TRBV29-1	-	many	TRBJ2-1	TGCAGCGTCGACGCTTGGGTATGGGGATATGACGGTGGGCAGTTCTTC	CSVDAWVWGYDGGQFF
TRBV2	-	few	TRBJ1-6	TGTGCCAGCAGTGACAGGGTCAATAATTCACCCCTCCACTTT	CASSDRVNNSPLHF
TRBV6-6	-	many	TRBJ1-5	TGTGCCAGCAGTCCCTTTACAGGGTTCAATCAGCCCCAGCATTTT	CASSPFTGFNQPQHF
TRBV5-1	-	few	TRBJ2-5	TGCGCCAGCAGCTTGGCGCTTGGTAAGCAAGAGACCCAGTACTTC	CASSLALGKQETQYF
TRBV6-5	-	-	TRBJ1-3	TGTGCCAGCAGTGAACCGGGGGTCACCATATATTTT	CASSEPGVTIYF